Each of the 3 T cell receptor beta chains below was sequenced from the same sample in a study of identical twins. TCRdb analysed the 5' RACE reads with MiXCR anew, one entry per CDR3 protein. The table shows under 900,000 distinct CDR3 sequences, with about 12% occurring only once. This sample also appeared in a second study, on yellow fever vaccine responses in identical twins.

Sequenced: PBMCs. Receptors originate from a woman aged 18-35 years in good health.

This clonotype was seen repeatedly, ten times or more. The rearrangement links TRBV12-3 or TRBV12-4 to TRBJ2-2; 8 bases are a match to TRBD2. This CDR3 comprises 15 residues. The junction had 2 bases not matched to a gene; V was cut back by 4 bases and J by 1 base. The CDR3 reads CASSYLAGNTGELFF. CDR3 coding DNA: TGTGCCAGCAGTTACCTAGCGGGGAACACCGGGGAGCTGTTTTTT.

This clonotype was counted a few times. The CDR3, as DNA: TGCAGTGCTAGAGCCCTGCCCCGTGTTGGCAATGAGCAGTTCTTC. It yields the protein CSARALPRVGNEQFF. This chain connects TRBV20-1 to TRBJ2-1; no definite D call. Looked up from germline, CDR1 is DFQATT and CDR2 is SNEGSKA (reference sequence). V was trimmed by 1 base and J by 6 bases, leaving 16 bases between them. The CDR3 length is 15 residues.

This clonotype was detected only a few times. The CDR3 DNA reads as TGTGCCAGCAGCGCCGGGACAGAGAACAATGAGCAGTTCTTC. Protein product: CASSAGTENNEQFF. The chain couples TRBV6-1 to TRBJ2-1, with 7 bases matching TRBD1. The germline CDR1 and CDR2 sequences are MNHNS and SASEGT. V lost 6 bases to trimming and J lost 5 bases; unmatched junction nucleotides: 7. The CDR3 is made up of 14 amino acids.